This entry concerns a single T cell receptor beta chain. Its antigen is as yet unknown. The data were produced by immunoSEQ multiplex PCR, yet TCRdb's version contains in-frame clones alone and is incomplete. The table records approximately 80,000 clones, more than 80% of them present only once. The entry originates in a study of T cell responses to AZD1222 COVID-19 vaccine. The study, taken as a whole, reports: Clonal diversity may have been underestimated, and the donors were mostly white British, with more females than males.

Trimming left V 0 bases short and J 5 bases short, with 19 bases between. The germline V gene has CDR1 LGHDT and CDR2 YNNKEL (reference sequence). The CDR3 is 17 amino acids. This specimen was peripheral blood, taken on day 0 of AZD1222 vaccination. The chain links TRBV3-1 (or the pseudogene TRBV3-2) to TRBJ1-1; D is possibly TRBD1 (6 bases). The sequence was obtained from an adult in good health. In nucleotides, the CDR3 is TGTGCCAGCAGCCAAGATTTAGAACCAGGGGAAAATACTGAAGCTTTCTTT. This sequence encodes CASSQDLEPGENTEAFF.